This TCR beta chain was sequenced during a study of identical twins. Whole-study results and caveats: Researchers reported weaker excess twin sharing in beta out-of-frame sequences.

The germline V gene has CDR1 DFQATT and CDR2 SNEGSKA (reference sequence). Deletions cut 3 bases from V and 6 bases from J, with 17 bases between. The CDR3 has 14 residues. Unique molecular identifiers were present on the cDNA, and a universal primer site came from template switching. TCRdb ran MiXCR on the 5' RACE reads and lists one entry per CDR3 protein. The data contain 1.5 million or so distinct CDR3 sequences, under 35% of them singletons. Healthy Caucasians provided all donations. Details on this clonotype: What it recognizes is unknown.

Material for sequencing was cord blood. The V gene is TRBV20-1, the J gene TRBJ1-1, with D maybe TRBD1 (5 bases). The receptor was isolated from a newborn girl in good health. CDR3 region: CSARRQWGLPEAFF. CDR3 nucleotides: TGCAGTGCTAGGAGACAGTGGGGATTACCTGAAGCTTTCTTT.